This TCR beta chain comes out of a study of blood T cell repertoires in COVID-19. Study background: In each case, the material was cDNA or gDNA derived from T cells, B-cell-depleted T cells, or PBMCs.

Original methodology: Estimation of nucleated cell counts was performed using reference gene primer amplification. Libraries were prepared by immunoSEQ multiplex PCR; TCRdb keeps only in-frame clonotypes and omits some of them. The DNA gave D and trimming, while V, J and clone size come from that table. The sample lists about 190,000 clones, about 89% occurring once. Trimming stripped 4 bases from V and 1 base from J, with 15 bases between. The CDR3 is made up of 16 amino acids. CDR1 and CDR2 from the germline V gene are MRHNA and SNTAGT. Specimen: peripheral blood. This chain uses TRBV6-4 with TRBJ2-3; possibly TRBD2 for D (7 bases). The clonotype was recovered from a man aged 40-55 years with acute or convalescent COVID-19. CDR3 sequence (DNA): TGTGCCAGCAGTGCGGAGTGGGGGGGCGGCACAGATACGCAGTATTTT. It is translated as CASSAEWGGGTDTQYF.